This TCR beta chain was observed in a study of CD8+ T cells in alopecia areata. Study results and caveats: Throughout tofacitinib, many expanded lesional clones continued to persist in scalp and blood.

The germline V gene has CDR1 LNHNV and CDR2 YYDKDF (reference sequence). V gave up 7 bases and J gave up 4 bases, with 22 bases separating them. CDR3 length: 17 residues. Extracted RNA was reverse transcribed, and the resulting cDNA served as sequencing template. Libraries were prepared by immunoSEQ multiplex PCR; TCRdb keeps only in-frame clonotypes and omits some of them. Of 150,000 to 200,000 clones in the sample, roughly three fifths are singletons; the top ten hold roughly 13%. The treatment denotes: oral pan-JAK inhibitor, 5-10 mg twice daily. As to this clone: Its specificity is unknown.

This specimen was CD8+ T cells sorted from blood, taken at week 24, from a patient treated with tofacitinib. The gene calls are TRBV15 and TRBJ2-2, with a weak D call TRBD2 (5 bases). The TCR sequence derives from a human donor with alopecia areata. The CDR3 reads CATNPTILRRGTGELFF. CDR3 bases: TGTGCCACCAACCCGACCATACTACGACGGGGCACCGGGGAGCTGTTTTTT. Variable domain in full (rest from reference TRBV15 and TRBJ2-2): DAMVIQNPRYQVTQFGKPVTLSCSQTLNHNVMYWYQQKSSQAPKLLFHYYDKDFNNEADTPDNFQSRRPNTSFCFLDIRSPGLGDTAMYLCATNPTILRRGTGELFFGEGSRLTVL.